The sequence of this T cell receptor beta chain was determined in a study of CD8 T cells in ankylosing spondylitis. Molecular-barcoded quantitative 5'-RACE produced these TCR beta libraries. TCRdb called the 5' RACE reads again in MiXCR, with one record for every CDR3 protein. This table has fewer than 180,000 distinct CDR3 sequences, around 45% appearing once. A remark on this clonotype: The antigen is unknown.

Regarding the study as a whole: What appeared characteristic of ankylosing spondylitis blood was a TCR beta motif of about eight highly homologous variants.

This CDR3 has 15 amino acids. Germline CDR1 and CDR2: SGHTA and FQGNSA. V dropped 2 bases and J dropped 2 bases, with 10 bases sitting between them. Material: synovial fluid, either unsorted or a sorted T cell fraction (not recorded which). The chain joins TRBV7-2 to TRBJ2-1, with D possibly being TRBD1 (6 bases). The clonotype was recovered from a male donor with ankylosing spondylitis. The CDR3 DNA is TGTGCCAGCAGCTTATCAGGGGTCCCCTACAATGAGCAGTTCTTC. Residues: CASSLSGVPYNEQFF.